Listed below are T cell receptor beta chains from one sample, sequenced in a study of T cell repertoires in urothelial bladder cancer. Sequencing was performed with immunoSEQ multiplex PCR; in TCRdb, only in-frame clones are kept and a portion is missing. Here the sample spans about 11,000 clones, around 68% being singletons. The sequencing sample was made of tumor-infiltrating cells from bladder cancer. These receptors originate from a human donor with a benign inflammatory bladder lesion. The CDR3 runs from the conserved cysteine through the conserved F or W. Fields, in order: V gene, clone size, CDR3 length, D gene, J gene, CDR3 DNA, CDR3 protein. The D gene is left open where the match is weak. Rows may omit the clone size; those that give it use once, few, many or a size class.

TRBV2,few,16,TRBD2,TRBJ2-3,TGTGCCAGCACCTCGGGACTACCAATCCTCACAGATACGCAGTATTTT,CASTSGLPILTDTQYF
TRBV5-1,NA,15,NA,TRBJ2-1,TGCGCCAGCAGCCCAGACAGCCCCTCCTACAATGAGCAGTTCTTC,CASSPDSPSYNEQFF
TRBV7-3,NA,14,NA,TRBJ2-7,TGTGCCAGCAGCCCCACCGGGACCACGGGGGAGCAGTACTTC,CASSPTGTTGEQYF
TRBV4-2,medium-sized,16,TRBD2,TRBJ2-7,TGTGCCAGCAGCCAAAACTGGGGACTAGACTCCGACGAGCAGTACTTC,CASSQNWGLDSDEQYF
TRBV7-3,NA,13,NA,TRBJ1-1,TGTGCCAGCAGCTGGATGAAGAACACTGAAGCTTTCTTT,CASSWMKNTEAFF
TRBV6-6,NA,12,NA,TRBJ1-5,TGTGCCAGCAGCTTATTAGATCAGCCCCAGCATTTT,CASSLLDQPQHF
TRBV6-1,NA,14,NA,TRBJ1-1,TGTGCCAGCAGTGCTCAGGTAGTTGGGACTGAAGCTTTCTTT,CASSAQVVGTEAFF
TRBV9,NA,15,NA,TRBJ2-6,TGTGCCAGCAGCGTAGGGAGAAGGTTAGCCAACGTCCTGACTTTC,CASSVGRRLANVLTF
TRBV7-7,NA,15,TRBD1,TRBJ2-2,TGTGCCAGCAGCCCACGGACAGGGAACACCGGGGAGCTGTTTTTT,CASSPRTGNTGELFF
TRBV6-6,NA,15,NA,TRBJ2-4,TGTGCCAGCAGTTACTCGTCGCGACAATTAAACATTCAGTACTTC,CASSYSSRQLNIQYF
TRBV5-1,NA,17,NA,TRBJ1-2,TGCGCCAGCAGCTTGGGTCCCCAGACGGGACCTAACTATGGCTACACCTTC,CASSLGPQTGPNYGYTF
TRBV5-6,NA,13,NA,TRBJ2-7,TGTGCCAGCAGCGCTACTGCATCCTACGAGCAGTACTTC,CASSATASYEQYF
TRBV6-5,NA,14,TRBD1,TRBJ2-1,TGTGCCAGCAATCCCTATACAGGGGTGGATGAGCAGTTCTTC,CASNPYTGVDEQFF
TRBV27,NA,11,NA,TRBJ1-2,TGTGCCAGCAGTTTTGGAGGGCGCTACACCTTC,CASSFGGRYTF
TRBV6-5,NA,14,NA,TRBJ2-7,TGTGCCAGCACCAAAACCCCACCCGGGGGCGAGCAGTACTTC,CASTKTPPGGEQYF
TRBV12-2,NA,16,NA,TRBJ2-6,TGTGCAAGTCGCGTCTCCACACAAAGTCGGGCCAACGTCCTGACTTTC,CASRVSTQSRANVLTF
TRBV6-5,NA,14,NA,TRBJ1-2,TGTGCCAGCAGTTCCCCCGAGGAGGTGACTGGCTACACCTTC,CASSSPEEVTGYTF
TRBV7-3,NA,14,TRBD2,TRBJ2-7,TGTGCCAGCAGCTTAGCGGGGGGGCCGAACGAGCAGTACTTC,CASSLAGGPNEQYF
TRBV5-6,NA,13,NA,TRBJ2-5,TGTGCCAGCAGCTTCGGAGAGCAAGAGACCCAGTACTTC,CASSFGEQETQYF
TRBV6-5,NA,15,TRBD2,TRBJ2-7,TGTGCCAGCAGTTACTCGACTGGGAGGGCCTACGAGCAGTACTTC,CASSYSTGRAYEQYF
TRBV25-1,NA,14,TRBD2,TRBJ2-2,TGTGCCAGCAGACTAGCGGGGGGGCCCGGGGAGCTGTTTTTT,CASRLAGGPGELFF
TRBV30,few,11,NA,TRBJ1-2,TGTGCCTGGTGGGATTACGATGGCTACACCTTC,CAWWDYDGYTF
TRBV19,NA,16,TRBD1,TRBJ1-1,TGTGCCAGTAGCCCCGAGCTGCAGGGGGCGGGCACTGAAGCTTTCTTT,CASSPELQGAGTEAFF
TRBV7-4,NA,21,TRBD2,TRBJ2-1,TGTGCCAGCAGCTTTATCTCCCGAGCGGGGGAACCCCCAAGGGGTTACAATGAGCAGTTCTTC,CASSFISRAGEPPRGYNEQFF
TRBV18,NA,15,NA,TRBJ1-3,TGTGCCAGCTCAACATTACAGGTTGGAGGAAACACCATATATTTT,CASSTLQVGGNTIYF
TRBV7-2,NA,17,TRBD2,TRBJ2-3,TGTGCCAGCAGCTTCACTCTTAGCGGGGGGAGTCCAGATACGCAGTATTTT,CASSFTLSGGSPDTQYF